Listed below are T cell receptor beta chains from one sample, sequenced in a study of T-cell reconstitution after alpha-beta-depleted transplantation in children. From the PCR reads, TCRdb called clonotypes with MiXCR, one entry per CDR3 protein. The table lists some 500,000 distinct CDR3 sequences, 32% of them singletons. Specimen: PBMCs from the stem cell graft donor, collected from the stem cell graft. The receptors were sampled from a human donor who donated a stem cell graft to a child with aplastic anemia. The CDR3 runs from the conserved cysteine through the conserved F or W. Fields, in order: V gene, J gene, D gene, CDR3 protein. The D gene is left open where the match is weak.

TRBV5-1,TRBJ1-3,.,CASSLQSSGNTIYF
TRBV12-3/TRBV12-4,TRBJ1-3,TRBD1,CASSPTGGARNTIYF
TRBV3-1,TRBJ2-5,.,CASSQETQYF
TRBV18,TRBJ2-3,.,CASSPRASTDTQYF
TRBV5-1,TRBJ2-3,TRBD2,CASSLGTSGNADTQYF
TRBV7-9,TRBJ2-3,TRBD1,CASSPKGQGDDTQYF
TRBV7-3,TRBJ2-3,TRBD1,CASSGTGRTDTQYF
TRBV5-4,TRBJ2-1,.,CASSQHNEQFF
TRBV12-3/TRBV12-4,TRBJ1-2,.,CASSFGGGNYGYTF
TRBV9,TRBJ1-2,TRBD1,CASSTAGTGARYTF
TRBV4-2,TRBJ2-7,.,CASSRLGRGVDEQYF
TRBV18,TRBJ2-5,.,CASSPVQETQYF
TRBV5-1,TRBJ2-7,.,CASSLAIGYEQYF
TRBV20-1,TRBJ2-3,TRBD2,CSARGSGGRTDTQYF
TRBV11-1,TRBJ2-3,.,CASSRLTSLTDTQYF
TRBV12-3/TRBV12-4,TRBJ2-3,.,CASSRPSHLSTDTQYF
TRBV27,TRBJ2-6,.,CASSLNGPGSSGANVLTF
TRBV24-1,TRBJ1-2,.,CATSEPTRDKKDGYTF
TRBV12-3/TRBV12-4,TRBJ1-5,.,CASSLVQGQPQHF
TRBV11-2,TRBJ1-1,.,CASILRGSNTEAFF
TRBV2,TRBJ2-5,TRBD2,CASVGGIGETQYF
TRBV20-1,TRBJ1-1,.,CSAGGQTLNTEAFF
TRBV27,TRBJ2-1,.,CASSLLSLGGHGVDEQFF
TRBV7-2,TRBJ1-1,.,CASSSHPSGKSTEAFF
TRBV25-1,TRBJ1-4,.,CASRQGRDTNEKLFF
TRBV27,TRBJ1-5,.,CASSPRRGGNQPQHF
TRBV18,TRBJ2-1,.,CASSPQGVVENEQFF
TRBV12-3/TRBV12-4,TRBJ2-6,.,CASTSGTAGANVLTF
TRBV20-1,TRBJ2-7,.,CSARDRPPSLVKYEQYF
TRBV6-1,TRBJ2-7,TRBD1,CASSEGDRGLYEQYF
TRBV18,TRBJ2-5,.,CASSPVFETQYF
TRBV5-1,TRBJ2-5,TRBD2,CASSLAREGLAGGHQETQYF
TRBV7-2,TRBJ2-7,TRBD1,CASILQGWGPYEQYF
TRBV30,TRBJ1-6,.,CAWSADLPSPLHF
TRBV12-3/TRBV12-4,TRBJ2-2,.,CASSPGTNTGELFF
TRBV6-4,TRBJ1-1,.,CASAEQGNTEAFF
TRBV12-3/TRBV12-4,TRBJ1-2,.,CASSSAEGYGYTF
TRBV11-2,TRBJ2-3,TRBD2,CASSLGFSGRADTQYF
TRBV20-1,TRBJ2-1,TRBD2,CSAAPPRTSEVFYEQFF
TRBV20-1,TRBJ2-5,TRBD2,CSAQPGLADSYQETQYF
TRBV20-1,TRBJ2-1,.,CSARGASGMVPNEQFF
TRBV20-1,TRBJ2-1,TRBD2,CSAPSGGLQDYNEQFF
TRBV7-2,TRBJ2-1,TRBD2,CASSAPSGTNNEQFF
TRBV28,TRBJ2-7,TRBD1,CASLGQNYEQYF
TRBV20-1,TRBJ2-4,.,CSARGRGGIQYF
TRBV27,TRBJ2-2,.,CASSLLRRAIAASYTGELFF
TRBV5-1,TRBJ2-3,.,CASSLDLNTQYF
TRBV7-2,TRBJ2-5,TRBD2,CASSPASSGSRETQYF
TRBV9,TRBJ2-5,.,CASSVESRQETQYF
TRBV7-8,TRBJ1-4,.,CASRKGGSENEKLFF
TRBV20-1,TRBJ2-1,.,CSASAADPRNEQFF
TRBV29-1,TRBJ2-1,TRBD2,CSVGGVYNEQFF
TRBV30,TRBJ1-1,.,CAWSVLKTWNTEAFF
TRBV20-1,TRBJ1-4,.,CSASPGRNEKLFF
TRBV12-3/TRBV12-4,TRBJ2-3,TRBD2,CASSHPKTSGRAFQTDTQYF
TRBV12-3/TRBV12-4,TRBJ2-2,TRBD2,CASSSGLGILGGELFF
TRBV6-2/TRBV6-3,TRBJ1-1,.,CASSDPLLDTEAFF